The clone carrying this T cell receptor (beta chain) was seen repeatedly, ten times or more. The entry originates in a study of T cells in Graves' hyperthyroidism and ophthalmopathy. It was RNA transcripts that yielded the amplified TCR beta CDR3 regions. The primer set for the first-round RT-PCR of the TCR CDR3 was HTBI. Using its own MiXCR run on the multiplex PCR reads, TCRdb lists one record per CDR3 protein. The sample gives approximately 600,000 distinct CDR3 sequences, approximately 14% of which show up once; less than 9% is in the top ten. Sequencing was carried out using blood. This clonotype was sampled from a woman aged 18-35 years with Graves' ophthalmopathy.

The CDR3 here is CASAKENTQYF. Written as DNA, the CDR3 is TGTGCCAGCGCAAAGGAAAATACGCAGTATTTT. The chain recombines TRBV28 with TRBJ2-3, with D hard to call. CDR1 is MDHEN and CDR2 is SYDVKM in the germline V gene. V was trimmed by 8 bases and J by 7 bases, leaving 10 bases between them. The CDR3 runs 11 residues.